This entry lists 9 T cell receptor beta chains sequenced from one sample in a study of regulatory T cells in long-lasting Graves disease. Described time point: persistent/refractory GD, antithyroid drugs over 5 years with positive TRAb. Making the TCR library involved RNA that had been extracted from PBMCs. Assembly of TCR beta libraries relied on iRepertoire HTBI primers together with Arm-PCR of CDR3 regions. TCRdb passed the multiplex PCR reads through MiXCR, listing each CDR3 protein once. The table lists 600,000 to 850,000 distinct CDR3 sequences, 30% of them singletons. The specimen comprised peripheral blood mononuclear cells (PBMCs), sampled when the disease was refractory, from a patient treated with antithyroid drugs. The receptors shown here come from a female donor with Graves disease.

This clonotype was detected many times. This chain joins TRBV11-2 and TRBJ2-5; either TRBD1 or TRBD2 may supply D (6 bases each). Germline assignment: CDR1 SGHAT and CDR2 FQNNGV. The CDR3 consists of 17 residues. V lost 5 bases, J lost 2 bases, and 21 bases lay in between. Here the CDR3 reads CASSPSLGGRRQETQYF. The CDR3 DNA reads TGTGCCAGCAGCCCCTCCTTGGGGGGCCGGAGGCAAGAGACCCAGTACTTC.

This clonotype was detected many times. The J gene is TRBJ1-1, the V gene TRBV11-2, with TRBD1 as a possible D gene (6 bases). This CDR3 region has 14 residues. Trimming took 5 bases from V and 2 from J, leaving 12 bases between them. Germline V gene sequence: CDR1 SGHAT, CDR2 FQNNGV. CDR3 residues: CASSQQGFNTEAFF. The CDR3 coding sequence is TGTGCCAGCAGCCAACAGGGTTTTAACACTGAAGCTTTCTTT.

A few counts support this clonotype. V usage is TRBV12-3 or TRBV12-4 and J usage is TRBJ1-1; 9 bases are shared with TRBD1. With V trimmed by 4 bases and J by 4 bases, 4 bases remained unmatched. The length of the CDR3 is 14 residues. CDR3 DNA: TGTGCCAGCAGTTCCGGACAGGGGATCACTGAAGCTTTCTTT. This gives the protein CASSSGQGITEAFF.

This clonotype was seen more than once but under ten times. V usage is TRBV12-3 or TRBV12-4 and J usage is TRBJ1-5, with D tentatively TRBD1 (5 bases). The CDR3 loop spans 16 amino acids. V was trimmed by 3 bases and J by 0 bases, leaving 12 bases between them. The CDR3 loop is CASSFEQVYSNQPQHF. CDR3 nucleotides: TGTGCCAGCAGTTTCGAACAGGTTTATAGCAATCAGCCCCAGCATTTT.

The V call is TRBV19, the J call TRBJ2-4; weak D call: TRBD1 (5 bases). Germline CDR1 reads LNHDA; CDR2 reads SQIVND (reference sequence). The CDR3 runs to 14 residues. V lost 5 bases, J lost 8 bases, and 16 bases lay in between. The CDR3 nucleotides read TGTGCCAGTAGTGAACAGCCCCGCAGGGACATTCAGTACTTC. Residues: CASSEQPRRDIQYF.

This rearrangement joins TRBV4-1 to TRBJ1-4; TRBD1 agrees at 9 bases. Per the germline V gene, CDR1 is MGHRA and CDR2 is YSYEKL. The CDR3 length is 16 residues. The V segment lost 3 bases and the J segment 8 bases; nucleotides outside the gene matches: 10. The CDR3 spells CASSHSDRDRDEKLFF. CDR3 nucleotides: TGCGCCAGCAGCCATTCCGACCGGGACAGGGACGAAAAACTGTTTTTT.

The sample holds a few counts of this clonotype. The chain couples TRBV2 to TRBJ2-3; 10 nucleotides line up with TRBD2. The J segment lost 4 bases and the V segment lost 6 bases, leaving 7 bases of the junction unmatched. Looked up from germline, CDR1 is SNHLY and CDR2 is FYNNEI. The CDR3 is 15 amino acids. The CDR3 DNA reads as TGTGCCAGCAGGAGACTAGCGGGCAATTCAGATACGCAGTATTTT. It codes for CASRRLAGNSDTQYF.

This clonotype has more than one count but fewer than ten. V usage is TRBV12-3 or TRBV12-4 and J usage is TRBJ2-7; unclear D gene. V gave up 4 bases and J gave up 0 bases, with 10 bases separating them. The CDR3 is made up of 14 amino acids. As DNA, the CDR3 is TGTGCCAGCAGTTCCCTGACAAGCTCCTACGAGCAGTACTTC. It yields the protein CASSSLTSSYEQYF.

This clonotype was detected only a few times. V usage is TRBV20-1 and J usage is TRBJ1-4; D remains ambiguous. V was pared by 0 bases and J by 5 bases, with 13 bases between. CDR1 and CDR2 (germline): DFQATT, SNEGSKA (reference sequence). The CDR3 runs 15 residues. The CDR3 region is CSARDMRGSNEKLFF. In DNA, the CDR3 is TGCAGTGCTAGAGATATGAGAGGGTCGAATGAAAAACTGTTTTTT.